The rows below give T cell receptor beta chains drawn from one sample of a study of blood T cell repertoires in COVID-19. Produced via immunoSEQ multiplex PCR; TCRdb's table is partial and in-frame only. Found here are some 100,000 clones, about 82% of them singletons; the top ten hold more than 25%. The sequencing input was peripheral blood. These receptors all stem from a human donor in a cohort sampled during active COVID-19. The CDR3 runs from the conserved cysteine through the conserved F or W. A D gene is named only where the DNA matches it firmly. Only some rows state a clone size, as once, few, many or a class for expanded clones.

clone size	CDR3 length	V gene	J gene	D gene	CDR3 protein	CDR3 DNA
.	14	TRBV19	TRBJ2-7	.	CASSIRPGGNEQYF	TGTGCCAGTAGTATACGTCCAGGGGGGAACGAGCAGTACTTC
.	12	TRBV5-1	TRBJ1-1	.	CASATANTEAFF	TGCGCCAGTGCGACAGCTAACACTGAAGCTTTCTTT
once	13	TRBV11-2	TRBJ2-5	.	CASSFGAGETQYF	TGTGCCAGCAGCTTTGGGGCGGGGGAGACCCAGTACTTC
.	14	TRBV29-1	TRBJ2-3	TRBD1	CSTKTDRGTDTQYF	TGCAGCACAAAGACTGACAGGGGGACAGATACGCAGTATTTT
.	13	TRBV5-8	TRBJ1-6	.	CASSLRGNSPLHF	TGTGCCAGCAGCTTGAGAGGGAATTCACCCCTCCACTTT
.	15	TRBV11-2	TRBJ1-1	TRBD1	CASSKTGERGAEAFF	TGTGCCAGCAGCAAAACAGGGGAACGTGGTGCTGAAGCTTTCTTT
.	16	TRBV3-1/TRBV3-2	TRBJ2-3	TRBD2	CASSQAGGAGADTQYF	TGTGCCAGCAGCCAAGCGGGAGGAGCGGGGGCAGATACGCAGTATTTT
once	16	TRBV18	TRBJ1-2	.	CASSPTGQGFGYGYTF	TGTGCCAGCTCACCGACCGGGCAGGGCTTTGGCTATGGCTACACCTTC
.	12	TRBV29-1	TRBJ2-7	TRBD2	CSVYIAGDEQYF	TGCAGCGTTTATATAGCGGGGGACGAGCAGTACTTC
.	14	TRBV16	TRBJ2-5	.	CASSQLQGQETQYF	TGTGCCAGCAGCCAACTACAGGGACAAGAGACCCAGTACTTC
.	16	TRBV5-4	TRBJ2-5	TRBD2	CASSPRLAGARETQYF	TGTGCCAGCAGCCCGAGACTAGCGGGGGCTAGGGAGACCCAGTACTTC
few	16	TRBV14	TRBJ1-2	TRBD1	CASSPLGQGVNYGYTF	TGTGCCAGCAGCCCCCTGGGACAGGGAGTTAACTATGGCTACACCTTC
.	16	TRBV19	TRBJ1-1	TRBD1	CASSMVWGQGNTEAFF	TGTGCCAGTAGTATGGTTTGGGGACAGGGGAACACTGAAGCTTTCTTT
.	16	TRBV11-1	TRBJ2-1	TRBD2	CASSFNSGGTYNEQFF	TGTGCCAGCAGCTTTAATAGCGGGGGGACCTACAATGAGCAGTTCTTC
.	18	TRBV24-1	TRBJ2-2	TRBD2	CATSDGDLRGANTGELFF	TGTGCCACCAGTGATGGGGACTTGCGGGGGGCGAACACCGGGGAGCTGTTTTTT
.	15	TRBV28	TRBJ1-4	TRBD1	CATKDRGLVGEKLFF	TGTGCCACCAAGGACAGGGGGCTTGTTGGAGAAAAACTGTTTTTT
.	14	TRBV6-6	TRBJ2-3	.	CASRLQTFTDTQYF	TGTGCCAGCAGACTTCAGACTTTCACAGATACGCAGTATTTT
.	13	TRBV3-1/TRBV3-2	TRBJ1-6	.	CASSRTASSPLHF	TGTGCCAGCAGCCGGACAGCCTCTTCACCCCTCCACTTT
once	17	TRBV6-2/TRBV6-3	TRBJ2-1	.	CASSYTLQGSSYNEQFF	TGTGCCAGCAGTTACACGTTGCAGGGGTCCTCCTACAATGAGCAGTTCTTC
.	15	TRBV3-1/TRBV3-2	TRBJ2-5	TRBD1	CASSPGGQGSETQYF	TGTGCCAGCAGCCCGGGGGGACAGGGGTCAGAGACCCAGTACTTC
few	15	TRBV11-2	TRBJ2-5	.	CASSLGPRGEETQYF	TGTGCCAGCAGCTTAGGTCCCCGGGGTGAAGAGACCCAGTACTTC
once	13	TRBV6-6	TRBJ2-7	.	CASSYSRVLEQYF	TGTGCCAGCAGTTACTCCCGGGTCCTCGAGCAGTACTTC
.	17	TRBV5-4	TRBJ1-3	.	CASSSGLSTSSGNTIYF	TGTGCCAGCAGCTCGGGACTATCTACGTCCTCTGGAAACACCATATATTTT
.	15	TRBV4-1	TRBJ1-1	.	CASSQEFAGHTEAFF	TGCGCCAGCAGCCAAGAATTTGCAGGGCACACTGAAGCTTTCTTT
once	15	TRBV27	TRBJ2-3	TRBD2	CASSFSGGDTDTQYF	TGTGCCAGCAGTTTTAGCGGGGGGGACACAGATACGCAGTATTTT
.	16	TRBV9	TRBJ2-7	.	CASSPSGGRGPYEQYF	TGTGCCAGCAGCCCCTCTGGGGGGCGGGGGCCCTACGAGCAGTACTTC
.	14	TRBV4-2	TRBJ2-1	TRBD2	CASSQDPTSDEQFF	TGTGCCAGCAGCCAAGATCCGACTAGCGATGAGCAGTTCTTC
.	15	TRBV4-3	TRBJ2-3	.	CASSQEGTGPDTQYF	TGCGCCAGCAGCCAGGAGGGGACGGGTCCAGATACGCAGTATTTT
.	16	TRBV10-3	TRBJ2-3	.	CAISESAAQVTDTQYF	TGTGCCATCAGTGAGTCAGCCGCCCAAGTCACAGATACGCAGTATTTT
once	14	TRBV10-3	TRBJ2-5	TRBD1	CAISESKGGETQYF	TGTGCCATCAGTGAGTCGAAAGGGGGCGAGACCCAGTACTTC
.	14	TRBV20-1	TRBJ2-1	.	CSASWLDSYNEQFF	TGCAGTGCTAGTTGGTTAGACTCCTACAATGAGCAGTTCTTC
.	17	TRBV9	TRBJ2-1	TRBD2	CASSVVASGGLYNEQFF	TGTGCCAGCAGCGTAGTGGCTAGCGGGGGACTCTACAATGAGCAGTTCTTC
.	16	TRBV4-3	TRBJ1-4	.	CASSLSAGKSNEKLFF	TGCGCCAGCAGCCTCTCGGCGGGGAAGAGTAATGAAAAACTGTTTTTT
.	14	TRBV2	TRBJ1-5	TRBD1	CASTLLDRGQPQHF	TGTGCCAGCACCCTCCTGGACAGGGGTCAGCCCCAGCATTTT
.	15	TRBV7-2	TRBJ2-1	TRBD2	CASSPPGTRTDEQFF	TGTGCCAGCAGCCCCCCCGGGACTAGGACCGATGAGCAGTTCTTC
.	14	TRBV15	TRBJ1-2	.	CATSRENGFPAYTF	TGTGCCACCAGCAGAGAGAACGGGTTCCCCGCCTACACCTTC
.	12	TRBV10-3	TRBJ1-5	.	CAINSPNQPQHF	TGTGCCATCAATTCTCCCAATCAGCCCCAGCATTTT
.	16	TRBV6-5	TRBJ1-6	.	CASSYSDTGRGSPLHF	TGTGCCAGCAGTTACTCGGATACGGGTCGAGGTTCACCCCTCCACTTT
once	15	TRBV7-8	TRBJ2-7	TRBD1	CASSMDRAKSYEQYF	TGTGCCAGCAGCATGGACAGGGCGAAATCCTACGAGCAGTACTTC
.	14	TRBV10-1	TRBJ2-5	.	CASSESRQAGTQYF	TGCGCCAGCAGTGAGTCAAGACAAGCGGGGACCCAGTACTTC
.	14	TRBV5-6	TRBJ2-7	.	CASSLVPQSREQYF	TGTGCCAGCAGCCTAGTCCCGCAAAGTAGGGAGCAGTACTTC
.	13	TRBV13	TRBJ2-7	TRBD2	CASARSGLGEQYF	TGTGCCAGCGCCCGTAGCGGGCTGGGTGAGCAGTACTTC
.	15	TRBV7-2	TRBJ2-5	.	CASSFLLGSKETQYF	TGTGCCAGCAGCTTTCTCCTGGGGAGTAAAGAGACCCAGTACTTC
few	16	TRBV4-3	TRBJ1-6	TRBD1	CASSQDWGQINSPLHF	TGCGCCAGCAGCCAAGATTGGGGACAGATTAATTCACCCCTCCACTTT
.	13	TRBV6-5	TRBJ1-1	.	CASRQAMNTEAFF	TGTGCCAGTCGACAGGCGATGAACACTGAAGCTTTCTTT
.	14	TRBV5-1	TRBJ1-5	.	CASSLEAGMEPQHF	TGCGCCAGCAGCTTGGAGGCGGGAATGGAACCCCAGCATTTT
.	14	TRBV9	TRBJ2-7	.	CASSKTGHLYEQYF	TGTGCCAGCAGCAAGACGGGACACCTCTACGAGCAGTACTTC
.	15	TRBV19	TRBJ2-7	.	CASNPMGDNSYEQYF	TGTGCCAGTAACCCCATGGGGGACAACTCCTACGAGCAGTACTTC
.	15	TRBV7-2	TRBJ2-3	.	CASSAAQGSTDTQYF	TGTGCCAGCAGCGCGGCTCAGGGTAGCACAGATACGCAGTATTTT
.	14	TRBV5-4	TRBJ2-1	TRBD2	CASSYSGSLNEQFF	TGTGCCAGCAGCTATAGCGGGAGCTTGAATGAGCAGTTCTTC
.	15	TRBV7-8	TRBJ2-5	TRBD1	CASSFIGTVQETQYF	TGTGCCAGCAGCTTCATCGGGACAGTCCAAGAGACCCAGTACTTC